The 8 T cell receptor beta chains below come from one sample, sequenced in a study of naive and memory T cell subsets. The beta constant-region primer was an equimolar mix of two oligonucleotides covering TRBC1 and TRBC2. Four rounds of PCR amplified the ligated cDNA using nested alpha and beta constant-region primers plus SP2. Via MiXCR, TCRdb re-called the UMI-ligation and nested PCR reads, giving one row per CDR3 protein. The sample comprises 95,000 to 150,000 distinct CDR3 sequences, 35% to 40% of which are singletons, and approximately 0.87% rests with the top ten. Sequencing used central memory CD4+ T cells from blood. Receptors were obtained from a human donor in good health.

This sequence joins TRBV6-1 and TRBJ2-7; 7 positions match TRBD1. The length of the CDR3 is 12 residues. V shed 8 bases, J shed 1 base, and the junction held 2 bases outside the gene matches. Looked up from germline, CDR1 is MNHNS and CDR2 is SASEGT. The CDR3, as DNA: TGTGCCAGCGGGGGACAGTCCTACGAGCAGTACTTC. Amino acids: CASGGQSYEQYF.

This chain joins TRBV6-6 and TRBJ1-5; 8 nucleotides agree with TRBD1. This CDR3 is built from 15 residues. V dropped 7 bases and J dropped 1; count of bases not matched to a gene: 6. CDR1 and CDR2 (germline): MNHNY, SVGAGI (reference sequence). The CDR3 sequence: CASIGTGKSNQPQHF. In nucleotides, the CDR3 is TGTGCCAGCATCGGGACAGGCAAGAGCAATCAGCCCCAGCATTTT.

The J gene is TRBJ1-1, the V gene TRBV6-6; the match to TRBD1 covers 7 bases. The CDR3 sequence is 15 residues long. Germline V CDR1 and CDR2: MNHNY, SVGAGI (reference sequence). The junction had 11 bases not matched to a gene; V was cut back by 6 bases and J by 4 bases. Here the CDR3 DNA reads TGTGCCAGCAGACGTGACAGGGACGCAGTCACTGAAGCTTTCTTT. Protein sequence: CASRRDRDAVTEAFF.

Only a few counts were recorded for this clonotype. The chain uses TRBV10-3 and TRBJ2-1; no clear D. This CDR3 comprises 13 residues. V shed 8 bases and J shed 0 bases, with 8 bases lying between them. Germline CDR1 ENHRY, CDR2 SYGVKD. The CDR3 reads CAIGPGSYNEQFF. DNA of the CDR3: TGTGCCATCGGGCCAGGCTCCTACAATGAGCAGTTCTTC.

The chain joins TRBV28 to TRBJ2-7; possible D gene TRBD2, 5 bases. The CDR3 covers 11 residues. V lost 4 bases and J lost 7, with 8 bases in between. Germline values: CDR1 MDHEN, CDR2 SYDVKM. CDR3 sequence reads: CASSYSAEQYF. The DNA for the CDR3 is TGTGCCAGCAGTTATAGCGCAGAGCAGTACTTC.

The chain employs TRBV19 and TRBJ1-1, with 8 nucleotides matching TRBD1. V dropped 6 bases and J dropped 3; count of bases not matched to a gene: 15. Germline loops: CDR1 LNHDA, CDR2 SQIVND (reference sequence). This CDR3 has 17 residues. In nucleotides, the CDR3 is TGTGCCAGTAGCCGGACAGGGCGAGGGTCGAGGGACACTGAAGCTTTCTTT. Its translation: CASSRTGRGSRDTEAFF.

The rearrangement joins TRBV11-2 to TRBJ2-5, with TRBD1 matching over 9 bases. The CDR3 is 14 residues long. Germline V gene lookup returns CDR1 SGHAT and CDR2 FQNNGV. V shed 3 bases and J 4 bases; nucleotides not matched to a gene: 3. In nucleotides, the CDR3 is TGTGCCAGCAGCTTCCGACAGGGGGGAGAGACCCAGTACTTC. As protein: CASSFRQGGETQYF. The variable domain in full, with the rest retrieved from reference TRBV11-2 and TRBJ2-5, is EAGVAQSPRYKIIEKRQSVAFWCNPISGHATLYWYQQILGQGPKLLIQFQNNGVVDDSQLPKDRFSAERLKGVDSTLKIQPAKLEDSAVYLCASSFRQGGETQYFGPGTRLLVL.

The V and J genes are TRBV7-8 and TRBJ1-5; D call uncertain. Trimming stripped 5 bases from V and 1 base from J, with 9 bases between. This CDR3 contains 14 residues. From germline, CDR1 is SGHVS and CDR2 FQNEAQ. The CDR3 spells CASSPDGSNQPQHF. CDR3 nucleotides: TGTGCCAGCAGCCCGGACGGCAGCAATCAGCCCCAGCATTTT.